This T cell receptor (beta chain) was sequenced in a study of shared clonotypes between healthy human individuals. Study conclusions and caveats: The study's rarefaction showed incomplete sorted-subset sequencing despite large depth.

The authors ran the assay at deep level. The protocol was immunoSEQ multiplex PCR, while the TCRdb copy is restricted to in-frame clones and leaves out a portion. The sample records millions of clones, roughly nine tenths being singletons. CDR3 size: 16 residues. From germline, CDR1 is SGHKS and CDR2 YYEKEE (reference sequence). V was trimmed by 4 bases and J by 0 bases, leaving 11 bases between them. Everyone who donated was a Caucasian adult who lived in Nashville, Tennessee. A note on this clone: The antigen remains undetermined.

The sequencing input was naive CD4+ T cells sorted from blood. As for subset: CD45RA+ positively selected. This receptor was identified in a man aged 18 to 30 in good health. The V call is TRBV5-5, the J call TRBJ1-6; D gene ambiguous. DNA of the CDR3: TGTGCCAGCAGCCGTTACCAGAGCTCCTATAATTCACCCCTCCACTTT. Amino acid sequence: CASSRYQSSYNSPLHF.